This T cell receptor beta chain was recovered during a study of blood T cell repertoires in COVID-19. Study-wide background: PBMCs, B-cell-depleted T cells, or T cells provided the cDNA or gDNA that made up the material.

Germline CDR1 is SNHLY and CDR2 is FYNNEI. V lost 5 bases and J lost 4; bases outside the gene matches: 9. This CDR3 has 16 residues. Per the authors' pipeline: Reference gene primer amplification gave nucleated cell count estimates. The data were produced by immunoSEQ multiplex PCR, yet TCRdb's version contains in-frame clones alone and is incomplete. V and J calls and clone size are given by that table; D and trimming were obtained from the DNA. The sample has 150,000 to 250,000 clones, approximately 84% seen once; the top ten hold 6.5% to 7%. Sequencing used peripheral blood. The receptor's source is a human donor with acute or convalescent COVID-19. The donor label of this sample is uncertain. The J gene is TRBJ1-2, the V gene TRBV2; TRBD1 matches at 11 bases. CDR3 protein: CASSPGTGGRVYGYTF. The CDR3 DNA follows: TGTGCCAGCAGTCCCGGGACAGGGGGTCGTGTCTATGGCTACACCTTC.